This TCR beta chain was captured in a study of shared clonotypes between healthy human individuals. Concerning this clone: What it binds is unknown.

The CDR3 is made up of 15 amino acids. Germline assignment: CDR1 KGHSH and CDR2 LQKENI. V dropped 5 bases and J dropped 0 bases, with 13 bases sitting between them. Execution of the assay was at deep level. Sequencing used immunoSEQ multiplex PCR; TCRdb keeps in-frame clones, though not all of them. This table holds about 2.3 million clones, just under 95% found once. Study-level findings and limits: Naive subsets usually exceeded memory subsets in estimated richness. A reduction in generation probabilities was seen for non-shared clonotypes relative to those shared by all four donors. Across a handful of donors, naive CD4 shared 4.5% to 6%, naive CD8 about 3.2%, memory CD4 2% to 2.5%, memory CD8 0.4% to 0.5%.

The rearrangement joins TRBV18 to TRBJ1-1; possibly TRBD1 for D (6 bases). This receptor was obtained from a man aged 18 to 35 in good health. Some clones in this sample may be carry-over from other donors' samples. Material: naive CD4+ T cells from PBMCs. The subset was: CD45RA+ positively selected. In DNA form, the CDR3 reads TGTGCCAGCTCAACTGGACAGCTTATGAACACTGAAGCTTTCTTT. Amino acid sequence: CASSTGQLMNTEAFF.